Listed below are T cell receptor beta chains from one sample, sequenced in a study of T cell responses to AZD1222 COVID-19 vaccine. Only in-frame clones appear in the TCRdb table, and some are missing; sequencing was by immunoSEQ multiplex PCR. Among about 150,000 clones listed, roughly 88% were seen once. The source was peripheral blood, collected on day 0 of AZD1222 vaccination. The receptors here all came from an adult in good health. Both conserved end residues are part of each CDR3. A D gene is named only where the DNA matches it firmly. The size field is filled for only some rows; it gives once, few, many or a size class.

j_gene | abundance | d_gene | v_gene | CDR3nt | CDR3aa
TRBJ1-5 | - | - | TRBV10-3 | TGTGCCATCAGTGAGTCCGGGAATCAGCCCCAGCATTTT | CAISESGNQPQHF
TRBJ2-5 | - | - | TRBV7-8 | TGTGCCAGCAGCTTAGCTTCGCTTGGGTATAGGCAGCAAGAGACCCAGTACTTC | CASSLASLGYRQQETQYF
TRBJ2-1 | once | - | TRBV5-4 | TGTGCCAGCAGCTTGACGGGTAGGGGAAATGAGCAGTTCTTC | CASSLTGRGNEQFF
TRBJ2-5 | - | - | TRBV5-5 | TGTGCCAGCAGCTCCCTTGGAGGGGGGACCCAGTACTTC | CASSSLGGGTQYF
TRBJ1-5 | few | - | TRBV25-1 | TGTGCCAGCAGTTCAGGGGACGGGACGGTAAATCAGCCCCAGCATTTT | CASSSGDGTVNQPQHF
TRBJ2-5 | - | TRBD2 | TRBV6-5 | TGTGCCAGCAGCGTAGCGGGGGTTTCCCAAGAGACCCAGTACTTC | CASSVAGVSQETQYF
TRBJ1-1 | - | - | TRBV29-1 | TGCAGCGTTCACCCTGGAGCGACTGAAGCTTTCTTT | CSVHPGATEAFF
TRBJ1-1 | - | - | TRBV30 | TGTGCCTGGAGTGTAACTGGCGAAGCTTTCTTT | CAWSVTGEAFF
TRBJ1-3 | - | - | TRBV5-6 | TGTGCCAGCAGCTTGCTGCCTTCACCGTCCCGGGGAAACACCATATATTTT | CASSLLPSPSRGNTIYF
TRBJ1-1 | - | - | TRBV28 | TGTGCCAGCACCGTAGTAAGGGGATACACTGAAGCTTTCTTT | CASTVVRGYTEAFF
TRBJ1-1 | once | - | TRBV5-5 | TGTGCCAGCAGCTTGGGAACAGGTGAAGCTTTCTTT | CASSLGTGEAFF
TRBJ1-1 | - | TRBD1 | TRBV29-1 | TGCAGCGTTCACAGGGGGCGCGAAGAAGCTGAAGCTTTCTTT | CSVHRGREEAEAFF
TRBJ2-7 | - | TRBD1 | TRBV30 | TGTGCCTGCCTGGGACAGGGACTCAACGAGCAGTACTTC | CACLGQGLNEQYF
TRBJ2-7 | - | - | TRBV10-3 | TGTGCCATCAGTGAGTCGCGGGACGGGTACGAGCAGTACTTC | CAISESRDGYEQYF
TRBJ2-5 | - | TRBD2 | TRBV4-2 | TGTGCCAGCAGCCAAGCCGCCGGGACTAGCGGGCTTACGACCCAGTACTTC | CASSQAAGTSGLTTQYF
TRBJ2-1 | - | TRBD2 | TRBV5-5 | TGTGCCAGCAGCCCAACTAGCGGGAGGGCCTTCTACAATGAGCAGTTCTTC | CASSPTSGRAFYNEQFF
TRBJ1-4 | - | - | TRBV27 | TGTGCCAGCAGCAGCATCCGCCGCCCAACTAATGAAAAACTGTTTTTT | CASSSIRRPTNEKLFF
TRBJ1-2 | few | TRBD1 | TRBV5-8 | TGTGCCAGCAGCTTTGGGGACAGGGGGCGTTTGAACTATGGCTACACCTTC | CASSFGDRGRLNYGYTF
TRBJ2-2 | - | TRBD2 | TRBV7-3 | TGTGCCAGCAGCCCTACGAGACTAGCGGGAGAAGTAACCGGGGAGCTGTTTTTT | CASSPTRLAGEVTGELFF
TRBJ2-1 | - | - | TRBV5-5 | TGTGCCAGCAGCTCCGCGTTCTCCAGGGGATACAATGAGCAGTTCTTC | CASSSAFSRGYNEQFF
TRBJ2-5 | - | TRBD2 | TRBV6-2/TRBV6-3 | TGTGCCAGCAGCCCTGCGGGACTAGCGGGAGGAGGGGAGACCCAGTACTTC | CASSPAGLAGGGETQYF
TRBJ1-3 | - | - | TRBV5-1 | TGCGCCAGCAGCTTGGCAAGTACCTCTGGAAACACCATATATTTT | CASSLASTSGNTIYF
TRBJ1-1 | once | - | TRBV4-3 | TGCGCCAGCAGCTCGGACAGGAACACTGAAGCTTTCTTT | CASSSDRNTEAFF